This TCR beta chain was observed in a study of T cells after somatic rescue of genetic block. CDR3 length equals 15 residues. V lost 0 bases to trimming and J lost 5 bases; unmatched junction nucleotides: 1. Germline CDR1 LGHNT, CDR2 FRNRAP. Libraries were prepared by immunoSEQ multiplex PCR; TCRdb keeps only in-frame clonotypes and omits some of them. The repertoire holds tens of thousands of clones, with more than 90% as singletons. The receptor was derived from a child younger than two. The chain joins TRBV12-5 to TRBJ2-2; 9 bases map to TRBD2. The sample taken for sequencing was peripheral blood mononuclear cells (PBMCs). CDR3 sequence reads: CASGLVTSGTGELFF. The CDR3 coding sequence is TGTGCTAGTGGTTTGGTAACTAGCGGGACCGGGGAGCTGTTTTTT.